A single sample is the source of the 2 T cell receptor beta chains below, sequenced in a study of regulatory T cells in long-lasting Graves disease. With iRepertoire HTBI primers and Arm-PCR of CDR3 regions, TCR beta libraries were built. Each CDR3 protein is one row after TCRdb ran MiXCR on the multiplex PCR reads. The top ten hold 22% of the sample, which has more than 300,000 distinct CDR3 sequences, around a sixth seen once. The time point was: newly diagnosed GD, antithyroid drugs for less than 3 months. PBMCs were the source of the RNA used for TCR sequencing. Sequenced here: peripheral blood mononuclear cells (PBMCs), sampled at new diagnosis, from a patient treated with antithyroid drugs. These TCRs come from a female donor with Graves disease.

The rearrangement links TRBV7-9 to TRBJ2-5; D gene ambiguous. Trimming shortened V by 2 bases and J by 1 base, and 11 bases separated the two germline ends. CDR1 and CDR2 (germline): SEHNR, FQNEAQ (reference sequence). This CDR3 comprises 15 residues. The CDR3 loop reads CASSLSFAAQETQYF. As DNA, the CDR3 is TGTGCCAGCAGCTTATCGTTTGCAGCCCAAGAGACCCAGTACTTC.

The chain carries TRBV29-1 and TRBJ2-3, with TRBD1 identical over 11 bases. In germline, CDR1 is SQVTM, CDR2 ANQGSEA. The CDR3 loop spans 16 amino acids. V lost 3 bases, J lost 4 bases, and 9 bases stayed unmatched. The CDR3 DNA is TGCAGCGTTGAGATGGACAGGGGGCTCGGCGCAGATACGCAGTATTTT. Translating it yields CSVEMDRGLGADTQYF.